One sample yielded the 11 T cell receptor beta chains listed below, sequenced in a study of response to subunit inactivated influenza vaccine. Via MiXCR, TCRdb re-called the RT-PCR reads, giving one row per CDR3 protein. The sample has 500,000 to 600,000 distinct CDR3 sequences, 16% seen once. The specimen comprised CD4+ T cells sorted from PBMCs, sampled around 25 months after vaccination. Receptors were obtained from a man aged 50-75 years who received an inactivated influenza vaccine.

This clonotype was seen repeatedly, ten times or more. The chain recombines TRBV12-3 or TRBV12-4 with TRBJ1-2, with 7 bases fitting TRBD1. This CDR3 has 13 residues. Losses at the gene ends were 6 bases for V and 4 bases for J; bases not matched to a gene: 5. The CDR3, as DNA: TGTGCCAGCAGCGTACAGGGGATCTATGGCTACACCTTC. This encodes CASSVQGIYGYTF.

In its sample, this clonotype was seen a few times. The DNA for the CDR3 is TGCAGCGTTGAAATAAGGGGCACTCCCAAGCAGTACTTC. It specifies CSVEIRGTPKQYF. This chain connects TRBV29-1 to TRBJ2-7; D possibly corresponds to TRBD1 (5 bases). V lost 2 bases to trimming and J lost 8 bases, with 16 bases between them. CDR3 size: 13 residues. CDR1 is SQVTM, CDR2 ANQGSEA, per germline.

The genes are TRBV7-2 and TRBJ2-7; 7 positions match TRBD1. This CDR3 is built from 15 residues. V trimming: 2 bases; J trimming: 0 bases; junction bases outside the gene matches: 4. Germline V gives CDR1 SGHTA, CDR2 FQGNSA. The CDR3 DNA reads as TGTGCCAGCAGCTTAATGGGACAGAGCTCCTACGAGCAGTACTTC. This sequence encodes CASSLMGQSSYEQYF.

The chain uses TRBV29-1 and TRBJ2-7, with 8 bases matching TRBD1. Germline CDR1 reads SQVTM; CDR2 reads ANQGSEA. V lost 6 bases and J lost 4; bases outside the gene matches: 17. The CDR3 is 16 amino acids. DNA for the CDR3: TGCAGCGTATTAGTATCGGACCGGGACAGGAGTTACGAGCAGTACTTC. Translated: CSVLVSDRDRSYEQYF.

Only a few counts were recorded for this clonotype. CDR3 coding DNA: TGCAGTGCTAGCCTTACAGGGGGTCATAATTCACCCCTCCACTTT. Residues: CSASLTGGHNSPLHF. This chain joins TRBV20-1 and TRBJ1-6; 8 bases line up with TRBD1. J was trimmed by 5 bases and V by 3 bases; bases with no gene match: 6. Germline V gives CDR1 DFQATT, CDR2 SNEGSKA (reference sequence). This CDR3 contains 15 residues.

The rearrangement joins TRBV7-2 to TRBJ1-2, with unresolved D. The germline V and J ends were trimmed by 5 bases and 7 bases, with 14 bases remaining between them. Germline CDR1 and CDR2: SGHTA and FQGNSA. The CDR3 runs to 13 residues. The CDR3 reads CASSQTSSGGYTF. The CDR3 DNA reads TGTGCCAGCAGCCAGACTTCCTCCGGTGGCTACACCTTC.

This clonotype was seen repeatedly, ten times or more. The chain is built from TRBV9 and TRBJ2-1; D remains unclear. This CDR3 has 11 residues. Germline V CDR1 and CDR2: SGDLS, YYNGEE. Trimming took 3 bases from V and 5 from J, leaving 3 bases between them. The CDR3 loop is CASSADNEQFF. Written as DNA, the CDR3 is TGTGCCAGCAGCGCGGACAATGAGCAGTTCTTC.

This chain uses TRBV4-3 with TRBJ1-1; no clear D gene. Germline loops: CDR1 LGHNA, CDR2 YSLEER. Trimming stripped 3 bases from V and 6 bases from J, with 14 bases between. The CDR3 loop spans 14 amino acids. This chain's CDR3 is CASSQRHGGAEAFF. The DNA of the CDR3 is TGCGCCAGCAGCCAGCGACATGGAGGCGCTGAAGCTTTCTTT.

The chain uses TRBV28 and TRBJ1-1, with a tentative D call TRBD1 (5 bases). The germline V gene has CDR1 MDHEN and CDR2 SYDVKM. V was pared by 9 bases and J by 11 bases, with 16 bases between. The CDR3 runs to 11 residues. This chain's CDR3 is CASGDRIRAFF. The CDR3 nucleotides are TGTGCCAGTGGGGACCGAATCAGGGCTTTCTTT.

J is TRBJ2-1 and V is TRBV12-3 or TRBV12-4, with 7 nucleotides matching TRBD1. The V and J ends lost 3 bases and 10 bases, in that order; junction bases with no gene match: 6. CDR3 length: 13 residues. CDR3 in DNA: TGTGCCAGCAGTTTGGCAGGGGGTAGCGAGCAGTTCTTC. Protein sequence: CASSLAGGSEQFF.

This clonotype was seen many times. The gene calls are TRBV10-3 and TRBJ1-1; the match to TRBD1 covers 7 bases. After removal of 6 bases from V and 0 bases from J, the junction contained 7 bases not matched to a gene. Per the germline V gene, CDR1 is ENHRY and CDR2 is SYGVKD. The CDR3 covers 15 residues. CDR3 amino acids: CAISRTGDLNTEAFF. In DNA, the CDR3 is TGTGCCATCAGCAGGACAGGCGATTTGAACACTGAAGCTTTCTTT.